What follows are 6 T cell receptor beta chains derived from one specimen sequenced in a study of T cells after yellow fever vaccination. A single record per CDR3 protein comes from TCRdb applying MiXCR to the 5' RACE reads. In the table there are almost 600,000 distinct CDR3 sequences, roughly 14% of which are singletons. The starting material was PBMCs, obtained on the day of the yellow fever booster vaccination. The source is a man under 40 who received the YFV17D yellow fever vaccine.

The rearrangement uses TRBV28 and TRBJ2-1; D not resolved. The germline V gene encodes CDR1 MDHEN and CDR2 SYDVKM. V shed 6 bases and J shed 6 bases, with 9 bases lying between them. This CDR3 is 12 amino acids long. This CDR3 reads CASRASINEQFF. In nucleotides, the CDR3 is TGTGCCAGCAGGGCTAGTATCAATGAGCAGTTCTTC.

This clonotype was seen a few times. Since no conserved phenylalanine or tryptophan closes the CDR3, a read error is the likely cause. It is unclear where the CDR3 begins or ends on the DNA, so no DNA is shown, and the CDR3 is as TCRdb lists it. The rearrangement links TRBV4-3 to TRBJ2-5. The CDR3 has 8 amino acids, counting both end residues. Germline CDR1 reads LGHNA; CDR2 reads YSLEER. CDR3 loop: CASSQDND.

The chain couples TRBV10-2 to TRBJ2-7, with a weak D call TRBD1 (7 bases). V lost 4 bases, J lost 5 bases, and 12 bases lay in between. CDR3 length: 13 amino acids. Germline V gene lookup returns CDR1 WSHSY and CDR2 SAAADI. The CDR3 DNA is TGCGCCAGCAGTGCACAGGGGAGGAACGAGCAGTACTTC. It encodes CASSAQGRNEQYF.

The chain carries TRBV5-1 and TRBJ2-2; tentative D call: TRBD2 (6 bases). Germline V lookup: CDR1 SGHRS, CDR2 YFSETQ. Trimming removed 2 bases at V and 7 bases at J, with 15 bases between. CDR3 size: 15 residues. This chain's CDR3 is CASSLSGGTGGELFF. The DNA of the CDR3 is TGCGCCAGCAGCTTAAGTGGCGGGACGGGCGGGGAGCTGTTTTTT.

The chain carries TRBV9 and TRBJ2-1, with TRBD2 matching 8 bases. This CDR3 is 17 amino acids long. Trimming took 5 bases from V and 7 from J; bases not matched to a gene: 17. CDR1 and CDR2 from the germline V gene are SGDLS and YYNGEE. CDR3 bases: TGTGCCAGCAGTGGCCCGGGACTAGGACGGTATGGTAATGAGCAGTTCTTC. Translating gives CASSGPGLGRYGNEQFF.

As for this clonotype: The junction and the germline gene differ at one end; a read error may be behind it. V is TRBV6-5 and J is TRBJ1-1; unclear D gene. The CDR3 sequence is 13 residues long. Germline V gene data show CDR1 as MNHEY and CDR2 as SVGAGI. In nucleotides, the CDR3 is TGTGCCAGCAGTTACTCATTTGACACTCAAGCTTTCTTT. Translation gives CASSYSFDTQAFF.